This is a list of T cell receptor beta chains from one sample in a study of blood T cell repertoires in COVID-19. Data came from immunoSEQ multiplex PCR; TCRdb stores just in-frame clones and leaves some out. The sample has around 290,000 clones, around 87% seen once. Sequencing used peripheral blood. The source of these receptors is a woman between 45 and 65 years old who had recovered from COVID-19. Each CDR3 is given without its conserved first and last residue. Clone sizes are given selectively: once, few, many, or a class where the clone is expanded.

J: TRBJ2-6; size: .; V: TRBV19; CDR3: ASKVRGSFSSGANVLT
J: TRBJ1-6; size: .; V: TRBV7-9; CDR3: ASSDGQGLGSPLH
J: TRBJ2-5; size: .; V: TRBV18; CDR3: ASSLDGRLETQY
J: TRBJ2-7; size: .; V: TRBV11-2; CDR3: ASSPAGFPLSYEQY
J: TRBJ1-2; size: .; V: TRBV5-6; CDR3: ASSLDIGTGGHGYT
J: TRBJ2-7; size: once; V: TRBV28; CDR3: ASSTSTGAYEQY
J: TRBJ1-4; size: .; V: TRBV6-1; CDR3: ASSEDRGTANEKLF
J: TRBJ2-5; size: .; V: TRBV2; CDR3: ASSEVLVGSSVETQY
J: TRBJ1-6; size: .; V: TRBV6-5; CDR3: ASRSSYNSPLH
J: TRBJ2-5; size: once; V: TRBV5-1; CDR3: ASSIAGLFAETQY
J: TRBJ1-5; size: few; V: TRBV19; CDR3: ASSMGTGFGPQH
J: TRBJ2-3; size: .; V: TRBV4-3; CDR3: ASSFGSGTSGSGDTQY
J: TRBJ1-2; size: .; V: TRBV5-6; CDR3: ASSLRGSLGGYT
J: TRBJ2-2; size: .; V: TRBV30; CDR3: AWSLYTGELF
J: TRBJ1-1; size: .; V: TRBV3-1/TRBV3-2; CDR3: ASSQERGAEAF
J: TRBJ2-5; size: many; V: TRBV28; CDR3: ASSSSFLTSRETQY
J: TRBJ1-2; size: .; V: TRBV6-5; CDR3: ASRLDRDRYGYT
J: TRBJ1-5; size: .; V: TRBV30; CDR3: AWSYRGNQPQH
J: TRBJ1-2; size: once; V: TRBV28; CDR3: ASSFGGDYGYT
J: TRBJ1-1; size: .; V: TRBV5-1; CDR3: ASSFDPSATLGAEAF
J: TRBJ2-7; size: .; V: TRBV19; CDR3: ASRRRDRDYEQY
J: TRBJ2-7; size: .; V: TRBV5-1; CDR3: ASSLQGYEQY
J: TRBJ1-5; size: .; V: TRBV4-2; CDR3: ASSQGQGTNQPQH
J: TRBJ2-5; size: .; V: TRBV6-5; CDR3: ASSYSGLQETQY
J: TRBJ2-3; size: once; V: TRBV6-2/TRBV6-3; CDR3: ASSVLAGVVDTQY
J: TRBJ1-2; size: .; V: TRBV5-4; CDR3: ASSLWDRQYYGYT
J: TRBJ1-1; size: few; V: TRBV11-3; CDR3: ASSFSSNTEAF
J: TRBJ1-2; size: .; V: TRBV5-5; CDR3: ASSWTRAEIYGYT
J: TRBJ2-3; size: .; V: TRBV14; CDR3: ASSQASQGTQY
J: TRBJ1-2; size: .; V: TRBV30; CDR3: AWSAGGNYGYT
J: TRBJ2-3; size: .; V: TRBV4-3; CDR3: ASSQAASGGIDTQY
J: TRBJ2-3; size: .; V: TRBV11-3; CDR3: ASSLGLPTDTQY
J: TRBJ1-6; size: once; V: TRBV4-3; CDR3: ASSLRQAASSPLH
J: TRBJ1-1; size: .; V: TRBV2; CDR3: ASRDGQGQAF
J: TRBJ2-1; size: .; V: TRBV20-1; CDR3: SASFGRNEQF
J: TRBJ2-5; size: .; V: TRBV27; CDR3: ASSTSGTGGGETQY
J: TRBJ1-1; size: once; V: TRBV18; CDR3: ASSPKTGGRTEAF
J: TRBJ2-2; size: .; V: TRBV7-2; CDR3: ASSLLILGAGELF
J: TRBJ2-1; size: .; V: TRBV5-6; CDR3: ASSLGQGHYEQF
J: TRBJ2-1; size: .; V: TRBV9; CDR3: ASSPGQGSYNEQF
J: TRBJ1-4; size: .; V: TRBV6-1; CDR3: ASSELSGEKLF
J: TRBJ2-1; size: .; V: TRBV6-5; CDR3: ASSQGLAGGNEQF
J: TRBJ2-7; size: once; V: TRBV9; CDR3: ASSVALGGEQY
J: TRBJ2-1; size: once; V: TRBV19; CDR3: ASSILTTGWGNNEQF
J: TRBJ1-5; size: .; V: TRBV20-1; CDR3: SASKYSNQPQH
J: TRBJ1-2; size: .; V: TRBV29-1; CDR3: SVGGQNYGYT
J: TRBJ2-1; size: .; V: TRBV6-5; CDR3: ASSRTSGLYEQF
J: TRBJ2-2; size: .; V: TRBV7-7; CDR3: AINAGGTGELF
J: TRBJ2-3; size: .; V: TRBV2; CDR3: ASSTHSGGDGTDTQY
J: TRBJ1-4; size: .; V: TRBV4-1; CDR3: ASKRAGMANEKLF
J: TRBJ2-7; size: .; V: TRBV6-5; CDR3: ASSYGHKYEQY
J: TRBJ2-1; size: .; V: TRBV11-2; CDR3: ASSLDRGNEQF
J: TRBJ2-4; size: .; V: TRBV3-1/TRBV3-2; CDR3: ATPWGRQVLAKNIQY
J: TRBJ2-5; size: .; V: TRBV25-1; CDR3: ASSSFVGVEETQY
J: TRBJ2-1; size: .; V: TRBV28; CDR3: ASSLGLAGVGSEQF